This T cell receptor (beta chain) was identified during a study of PD-L1 blockade in urothelial cancer. On the study more broadly: Every 3 weeks, patients received intravenous atezolizumab 1,200 mg, beginning 2014.

Between the trimmed V and J ends, which lost 1 base and 4 bases, there was a span of 8 bases. Germline V CDR1 and CDR2: LNHNV, YYDKDF (reference sequence). CDR3 length: 14 amino acids. For each patient, 1 to 8 samples were obtained, pretreatment and on-treatment. Spiked synthetic TCR analogs estimated absolute template abundance per PCR. Assay used: immunoSEQ multiplex PCR; TCRdb lists only in-frame clones, some missing. The profile shows around 40,000 clones, around 88% of them singletons. The sequences come from PBMCs, collected around atezolizumab (anti-PD-L1) treatment. The rearrangement links TRBV15 to TRBJ1-3, with D possibly being TRBD1 (6 bases). The clonotype originates from a man in his 60s with urothelial cancer. DNA of the CDR3: TGTGCCACCAGCAGAGTGGACAGCGGAAACACCATATATTTT. Amino acid sequence: CATSRVDSGNTIYF.